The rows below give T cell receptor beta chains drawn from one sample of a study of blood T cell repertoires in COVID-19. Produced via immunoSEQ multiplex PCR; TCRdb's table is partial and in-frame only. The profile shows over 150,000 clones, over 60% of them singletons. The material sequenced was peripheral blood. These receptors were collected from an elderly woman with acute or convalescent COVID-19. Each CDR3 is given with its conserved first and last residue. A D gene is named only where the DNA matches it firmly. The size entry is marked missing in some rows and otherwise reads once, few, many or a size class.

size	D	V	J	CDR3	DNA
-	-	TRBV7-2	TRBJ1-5	CASSVGGGDNQPQHF	TGTGCCAGCAGCGTCGGAGGGGGGGACAATCAGCCCCAGCATTTT
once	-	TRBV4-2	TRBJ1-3	CASSQEVRGAGNTIYF	TGTGCCAGCAGCCAAGAAGTCCGGGGAGCTGGAAACACCATATATTTT
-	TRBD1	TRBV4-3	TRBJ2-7	CASSQEGQGVHEQYF	TGCGCCAGCAGCCAAGAGGGACAGGGAGTCCACGAGCAGTACTTC
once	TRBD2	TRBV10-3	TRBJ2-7	CAISSGLAGYEQYF	TGTGCCATCAGTTCGGGACTAGCCGGGTACGAGCAGTACTTC
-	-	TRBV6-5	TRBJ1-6	CASSQGIYNSPLHF	TGTGCCAGCAGCCAGGGGATCTATAATTCACCCCTCCACTTT
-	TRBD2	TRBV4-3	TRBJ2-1	CASSQDVYGGAYNEQFF	TGCGCCAGCAGCCAAGATGTTTACGGGGGGGCCTACAATGAGCAGTTCTTC
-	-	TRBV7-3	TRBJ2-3	CASSPQADTQYF	TGTGCCAGCAGCCCTCAGGCAGATACGCAGTATTTT
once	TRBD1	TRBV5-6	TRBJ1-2	CASSDQGALGYGYTF	TGTGCCAGCAGCGATCAGGGGGCGCTGGGCTATGGCTACACCTTC
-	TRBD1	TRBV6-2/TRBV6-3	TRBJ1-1	CASSDAGTGGRDEAFF	TGTGCCAGCAGCGATGCCGGGACAGGGGGCCGGGATGAAGCTTTCTTT
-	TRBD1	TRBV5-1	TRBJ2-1	CASSLTGENFNEQFF	TGCGCCAGCAGCTTAACAGGGGAAAACTTCAATGAGCAGTTCTTC
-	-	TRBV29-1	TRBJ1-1	CSVESSGNTEAFF	TGCAGCGTTGAATCGTCAGGGAACACTGAAGCTTTCTTT
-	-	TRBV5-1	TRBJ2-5	CASSLVGEETQYF	TGCGCCAGCAGCTTGGTCGGGGAGGAGACCCAGTACTTC
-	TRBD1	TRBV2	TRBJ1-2	CASSMDRVEIFGYTF	TGTGCCAGCAGTATGGACAGGGTGGAAATATTTGGCTACACCTTC
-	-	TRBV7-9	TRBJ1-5	CASSWRGDQPQHF	TGTGCCAGCAGCTGGAGGGGCGATCAGCCCCAGCATTTT
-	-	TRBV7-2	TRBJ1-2	CASSPQGWNGYTF	TGTGCCAGCAGCCCACAGGGATGGAATGGCTACACCTTC
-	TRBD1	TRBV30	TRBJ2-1	CAWSRQGREQFF	TGTGCCTGGAGCCGACAGGGCCGTGAGCAGTTCTTC